The 3 T cell receptor beta chains given below trace back to one sample, sequenced in a study of response to subunit inactivated influenza vaccine. TCRdb called the RT-PCR reads again in MiXCR, with one record for every CDR3 protein. The sample carries over 650,000 distinct CDR3 sequences, less than 20% recorded once. Material: PBMCs from blood, obtained about 5 days after vaccination. These receptors were taken from a man between 50 and 59 years old who received an inactivated influenza vaccine.

The table lists this clonotype with a few counts. V usage is TRBV28 and J usage is TRBJ2-6; tentatively, D is TRBD2 (6 bases). This CDR3 has 17 residues. Germline CDR1 and CDR2: MDHEN and SYDVKM. Trimming took off 6 bases at V and 4 bases at J, with 19 bases between the two ends. CDR3 DNA sequence: TGTGCCAGCAGCCTGGGGTACCTAGCGACAGGGGCCAACGTCCTGACTTTC. It translates to CASSLGYLATGANVLTF.

This clonotype was seen a few times. The chain has TRBV7-2 and TRBJ2-7; the match to TRBD1 covers 7 bases. Germline V gene data show CDR1 as SGHTA and CDR2 as FQGNSA. The CDR3 contains 16 residues. The V gene end was trimmed by 5 bases and the J gene end by 3 bases; junction bases not matched to a gene: 13. This chain's CDR3 is CASSRWDGDSNYEQYF. The CDR3 nucleotides read TGTGCCAGCAGCCGGTGGGACGGGGACAGCAACTACGAGCAGTACTTC. Based on the CDR3 plus reference TRBV7-2 and TRBJ2-7, the full variable domain is GAGVSQSPSNKVTEKGKDVELRCDPISGHTALYWYRQSLGQGLEFLIYFQGNSAPDKSGLPSDRFSAERTGGSVSTLTIQRTQQEDSAVYLCASSRWDGDSNYEQYFGPGTRLTVT.

This chain uses TRBV25-1 with TRBJ2-2, with TRBD2 identical over 9 bases. Germline CDR1 MGHDK, CDR2 SYGVNS. This CDR3 is 15 amino acids long. The V and J ends lost 6 bases and 8 bases, in that order; junction bases with no gene match: 10. The CDR3 reads CASRPAGGAVGELFF. In DNA form, the CDR3 reads TGTGCCAGCAGGCCAGCGGGGGGCGCGGTAGGGGAGCTGTTTTTT.